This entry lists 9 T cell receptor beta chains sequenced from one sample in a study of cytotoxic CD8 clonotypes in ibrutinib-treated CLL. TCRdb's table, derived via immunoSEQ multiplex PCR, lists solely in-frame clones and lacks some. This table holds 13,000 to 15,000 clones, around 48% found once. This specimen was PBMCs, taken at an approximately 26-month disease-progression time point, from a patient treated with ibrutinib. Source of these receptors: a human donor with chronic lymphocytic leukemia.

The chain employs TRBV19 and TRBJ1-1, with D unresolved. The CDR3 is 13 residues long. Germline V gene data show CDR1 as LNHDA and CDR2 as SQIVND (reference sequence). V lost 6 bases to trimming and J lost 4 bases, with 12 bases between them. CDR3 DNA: TGTGCCAGTAGCCCCAAGTCGGGCACTGAAGCTTTCTTT. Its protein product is CASSPKSGTEAFF.

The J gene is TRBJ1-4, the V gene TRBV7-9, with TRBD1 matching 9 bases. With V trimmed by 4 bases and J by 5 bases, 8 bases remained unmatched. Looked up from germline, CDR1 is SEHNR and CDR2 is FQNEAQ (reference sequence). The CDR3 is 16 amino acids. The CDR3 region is CASSSDRGALNEKLFF. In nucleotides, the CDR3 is TGTGCCAGCAGCTCGGACAGGGGTGCCCTAAATGAAAAACTGTTTTTT.

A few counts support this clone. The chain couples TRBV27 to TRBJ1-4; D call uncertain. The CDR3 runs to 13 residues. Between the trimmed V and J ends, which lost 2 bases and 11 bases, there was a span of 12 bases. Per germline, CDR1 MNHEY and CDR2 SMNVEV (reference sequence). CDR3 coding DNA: TGTGCCAGCAGTTTAGGGAGAGATGGGAAACTGTTTTTT. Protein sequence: CASSLGRDGKLFF.

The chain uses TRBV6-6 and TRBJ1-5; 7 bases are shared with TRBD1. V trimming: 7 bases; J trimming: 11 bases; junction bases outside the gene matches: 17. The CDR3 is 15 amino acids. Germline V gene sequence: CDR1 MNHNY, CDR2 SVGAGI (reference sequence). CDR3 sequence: CASTQGQLGGEAQHF. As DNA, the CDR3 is TGTGCCAGCACCCAGGGACAGCTAGGAGGGGAGGCCCAGCATTTT.

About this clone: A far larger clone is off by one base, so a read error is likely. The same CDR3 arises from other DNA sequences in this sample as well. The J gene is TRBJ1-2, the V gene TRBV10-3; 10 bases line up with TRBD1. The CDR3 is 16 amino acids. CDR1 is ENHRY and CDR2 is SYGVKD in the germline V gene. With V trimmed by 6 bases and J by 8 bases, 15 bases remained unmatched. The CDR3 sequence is CAISNDNGQGVRGYTF. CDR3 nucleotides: TGTGCCATCAGCAACGATAATGGACAGGGGGTGCGAGGCTACACCTTC.

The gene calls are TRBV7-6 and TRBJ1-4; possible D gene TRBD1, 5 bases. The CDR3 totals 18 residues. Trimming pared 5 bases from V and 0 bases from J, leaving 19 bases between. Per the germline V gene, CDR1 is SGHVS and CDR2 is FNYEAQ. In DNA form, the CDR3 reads TGTGCCAGCAGCCTTCTATTGGGACGGCAGGCAACTAATGAAAAACTGTTTTTT. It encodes CASSLLLGRQATNEKLFF.

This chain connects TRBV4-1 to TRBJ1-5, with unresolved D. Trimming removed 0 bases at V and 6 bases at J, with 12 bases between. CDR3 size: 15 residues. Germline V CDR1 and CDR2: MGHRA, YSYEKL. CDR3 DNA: TGCGCCAGCAGCCAAGATTCTGCTGCACGTCAGCCCCAGCATTTT. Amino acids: CASSQDSAARQPQHF.

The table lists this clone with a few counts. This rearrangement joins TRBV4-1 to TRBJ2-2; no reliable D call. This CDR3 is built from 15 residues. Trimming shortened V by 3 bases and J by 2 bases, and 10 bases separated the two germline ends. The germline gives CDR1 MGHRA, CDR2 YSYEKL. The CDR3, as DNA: TGCGCCAGCAGCCAGAACAGTATTAACACCGGGGAGCTGTTTTTT. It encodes CASSQNSINTGELFF.

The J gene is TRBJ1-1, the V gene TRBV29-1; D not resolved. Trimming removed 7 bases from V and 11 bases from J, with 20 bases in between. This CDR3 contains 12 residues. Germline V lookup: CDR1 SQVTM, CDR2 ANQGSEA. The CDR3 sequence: CSAARASKGAFF. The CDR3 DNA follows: TGCAGCGCCGCCCGGGCCTCTAAAGGGGCTTTCTTT.